The rows below give T cell receptor beta chains drawn from one sample of a study of control samples from healthy donors and cancer patients. Profiling relied on immunoSEQ multiplex PCR, and the TCRdb table lists in-frame clones only, not all of them. The sample lists 80,000 to 100,000 clones; approximately 86% were seen once. The sample consisted of blood. These receptors were collected from a man under 40 in good health. CDR3s include the opening cysteine and the closing phenylalanine or tryptophan. Fields, in order: D gene, J gene, clone size, V gene, CDR3 DNA, CDR3 protein. D genes are given only for firm matches. Some rows mark clone size as missing; the rest say once, few, many or name a class of expanded clone.

-	TRBJ1-4	-	TRBV2	TGTGCCAGCAGTGAAGCGCTTCAAGGGGACGCAACTAATGAAAAACTGTTTTTT	CASSEALQGDATNEKLFF
TRBD2	TRBJ2-1	once	TRBV9	TGTGCCAGCAGCGTGGGACTAGCGGGAGGGCCAAGGACCTACAATGAGCAGTTCTTC	CASSVGLAGGPRTYNEQFF
-	TRBJ2-1	-	TRBV5-1	TGCGCCAGCAGCTTTAGCGGCCAGGCACACAATGAGCAGTTCTTC	CASSFSGQAHNEQFF
TRBD1	TRBJ1-5	-	TRBV6-2/TRBV6-3	TGTGCCAGCAGCCTGACAGGGAATCAGCCCCAGCATTTT	CASSLTGNQPQHF
-	TRBJ2-2	-	TRBV6-6	TGTGCCAGCGGCTTAGGCGTGGACACCGGGGAGCTGTTTTTT	CASGLGVDTGELFF
TRBD2	TRBJ2-1	-	TRBV5-1	TGCGCCAGCAGCTTTTTCCCTAGCGGGAGGTCCTCCTACAATGAGCAGTTCTTC	CASSFFPSGRSSYNEQFF
-	TRBJ2-2	-	TRBV10-1	TGCGCCAGCAGTGCTGCCAGCCGCGACACCGGGGAGCTGTTTTTT	CASSAASRDTGELFF
-	TRBJ2-5	-	TRBV13	TGTGCCAGCAGCGTTGGGACAACCCAAGAGACCCAGTACTTC	CASSVGTTQETQYF
-	TRBJ1-2	-	TRBV28	TGTGCCAGCAGTTTATCAGGGATCTATGGCTACACCTTC	CASSLSGIYGYTF
-	TRBJ1-5	-	TRBV21-1	TGTGCCAGCAGCCCAGAGGCAGGGCAACAGCCCCAGCATTTT	CASSPEAGQQPQHF
TRBD1	TRBJ1-1	-	TRBV30	TGTGCCTGGAGTACAGGGGTCACTGAAGCTTTCTTT	CAWSTGVTEAFF
-	TRBJ2-2	-	TRBV10-2	TGCGCCAGCAGTGAGTCGGGACTCGCCACCGGGGAGCTGTTTTTT	CASSESGLATGELFF
TRBD1	TRBJ2-1	-	TRBV25-1	TGTGCCAGCAGTGAGTCCCCCGGGACAGGGGTAATCAATGAGCAGTTCTTC	CASSESPGTGVINEQFF
TRBD2	TRBJ2-1	-	TRBV27	TGTGCCAGCAGTCCCACGGGACTAGTCCTCTACAATGAGCAGTTCTTC	CASSPTGLVLYNEQFF
-	TRBJ2-7	once	TRBV7-2	TGTGCCAGCAGCTTAGGCCTCGTTAGGTCTTCCTACGAGCAGTACTTC	CASSLGLVRSSYEQYF
TRBD2	TRBJ2-1	-	TRBV7-9	TGTGCCTTAGAGACTAGCGGGAGGCATGGAAACAATGAGCAGTTCTTC	CALETSGRHGNNEQFF
-	TRBJ1-1	-	TRBV12-5	TGTGCTAGTGGCCCTGAGATGAACACTGAAGCTTTCTTT	CASGPEMNTEAFF
TRBD2	TRBJ2-1	-	TRBV7-3	TGTGCCAGCAGCTTAGGGACTAGCGGGCACAATGAGCAGTTCTTC	CASSLGTSGHNEQFF
TRBD1	TRBJ1-1	-	TRBV6-1	TGTGCCAGCAGTGAAGGGGACAGGGGGCGAGGAGGGAACACTGAAGCTTTCTTT	CASSEGDRGRGGNTEAFF
TRBD2	TRBJ2-2	-	TRBV7-3	TGTGCCAGCAGCTTAACGGGACTAGCAGGCACCGGGGAGCTGTTTTTT	CASSLTGLAGTGELFF
TRBD2	TRBJ2-1	-	TRBV18	TGTGCCAGCTCGCCGGGACTAGCGAACTACAATGAGCAGTTCTTC	CASSPGLANYNEQFF
-	TRBJ2-7	-	TRBV3-1/TRBV3-2	TGTGCCAGCAGCCAAGATGGGTCCTCCTACGAGCAGTACTTC	CASSQDGSSYEQYF
-	TRBJ2-1	once	TRBV13	TGTGCCAGCAGCTTAGGGGCCGTCTTCCGGGGAAACGGGCAGTTCTTC	CASSLGAVFRGNGQFF
TRBD2	TRBJ2-1	-	TRBV5-1	TGCGCCAGCAGCCCTACTAGCGGGAGTTACAATGAGCAGTTCTTC	CASSPTSGSYNEQFF
TRBD1	TRBJ2-2	once	TRBV6-5	TGTGCCAGCAGCGCCGACAGGGGGATGACCGGGGAGCTGTTTTTT	CASSADRGMTGELFF
TRBD1	TRBJ1-1	-	TRBV10-3	TGTGCCATCAGTGACCACGGACAGGGTGATTTGAACACTGAAGCTTTCTTT	CAISDHGQGDLNTEAFF
-	TRBJ1-5	-	TRBV11-3	TGTGCCAGCAGTTTAAACAGGGTCCAGCCCCAGCATTTT	CASSLNRVQPQHF
-	TRBJ2-2	-	TRBV28	TGTGCCAGCAGTTTAGGTCCAGGCATCTTCGGGGAGCTGTTTTTT	CASSLGPGIFGELFF
TRBD1	TRBJ1-4	-	TRBV5-4	TGTGCCAGCAGCTTGGTGGACAGGGAGGACGAAAAACTGTTTTTT	CASSLVDREDEKLFF
TRBD2	TRBJ2-7	-	TRBV30	TGTGCCAGCGGGACTAGCGGAGACGAGCAGTACTTC	CASGTSGDEQYF
-	TRBJ2-1	once	TRBV27	TGTGCCAGCAGTTCTGGCGGGAATCCGAATGAGCAGTTCTTC	CASSSGGNPNEQFF
TRBD2	TRBJ2-2	-	TRBV6-6	TGTGCCAGCAGTCTTCGGACTAGAGCTAGGGAGCTGTTTTTT	CASSLRTRARELFF
TRBD1	TRBJ2-4	-	TRBV30	TGTGCCTGGAGCTCAGGGGGACAGTCCAAAAACATTCAGTACTTC	CAWSSGGQSKNIQYF
TRBD2	TRBJ2-7	once	TRBV11-3	TGTGCCAGCAGCTTAAGCCTAGCGGGAGGGCCGAGCTCCTACGAGCAGTACTTC	CASSLSLAGGPSSYEQYF
-	TRBJ2-7	-	TRBV21-1	TGTGCCAGCAGCAAAGAGGGAGGGGCTCGGAACTACGAGCAGTACTTC	CASSKEGGARNYEQYF
-	TRBJ2-7	-	TRBV5-1	TGCGCCAGCAGCTTGGAAACGGACAGTCCCTCCTACGAGCAGTACTTC	CASSLETDSPSYEQYF
-	TRBJ2-5	-	TRBV28	TGTGCCAGCAGTTTAGAACAGCCAGTCCAAGAGACCCAGTACTTC	CASSLEQPVQETQYF
-	TRBJ1-1	-	TRBV19	TGTGCCAGTAGTTCCCTGGGGGCCGCGGGTATCACTGAAGCTTTCTTT	CASSSLGAAGITEAFF
TRBD1	TRBJ2-7	-	TRBV28	TGTGCCACGGGACAGGGTACCTACGAGCAGTACTTC	CATGQGTYEQYF
-	TRBJ1-5	-	TRBV7-8	TGTGCCAGCAGCTTTATTGGGGGAGGGGATAGCAATCAGCCCCAGCATTTT	CASSFIGGGDSNQPQHF
-	TRBJ2-7	-	TRBV27	TGTGCCAGCAGTTTAGGGGATTCCTACGAGCAGTACTTC	CASSLGDSYEQYF
TRBD2	TRBJ2-7	-	TRBV2	TGTGCCAGCAGTGAAACCGGACTAGCCTACGAGCAGTACTTC	CASSETGLAYEQYF
-	TRBJ1-1	-	TRBV3-1/TRBV3-2	TGTGCCAGCAGTCGAGGCCGGACTGAAGCTTTCTTT	CASSRGRTEAFF
TRBD1	TRBJ1-5	-	TRBV24-1	TGTGCCACCAGTGGTCATGGAGGGGGCCTCGTCCCCCAGCATTTT	CATSGHGGGLVPQHF
-	TRBJ1-2	-	TRBV12-3/TRBV12-4	TGTGCCAGCACCGGGGGGGGGAATGGCTACACCTTC	CASTGGGNGYTF
-	TRBJ2-2	-	TRBV6-5	TGTGCCAGTCAGGGCTTCACGAACACCGGGGAGCTGTTTTTT	CASQGFTNTGELFF
TRBD1	TRBJ1-5	-	TRBV5-5	TGTGCCAGCAGCGGGACAGCCTATAGCAATCAGCCCCAGCATTTT	CASSGTAYSNQPQHF
-	TRBJ1-2	few	TRBV25-1	TGTGCCAGCAGTGTACAGGGCCCTATCTTTGGCTACACCTTC	CASSVQGPIFGYTF
TRBD2	TRBJ2-3	-	TRBV7-9	TGTGCCAGCAGCGGGGGACTAGCGGGAGGCGCAGATACGCAGTATTTT	CASSGGLAGGADTQYF